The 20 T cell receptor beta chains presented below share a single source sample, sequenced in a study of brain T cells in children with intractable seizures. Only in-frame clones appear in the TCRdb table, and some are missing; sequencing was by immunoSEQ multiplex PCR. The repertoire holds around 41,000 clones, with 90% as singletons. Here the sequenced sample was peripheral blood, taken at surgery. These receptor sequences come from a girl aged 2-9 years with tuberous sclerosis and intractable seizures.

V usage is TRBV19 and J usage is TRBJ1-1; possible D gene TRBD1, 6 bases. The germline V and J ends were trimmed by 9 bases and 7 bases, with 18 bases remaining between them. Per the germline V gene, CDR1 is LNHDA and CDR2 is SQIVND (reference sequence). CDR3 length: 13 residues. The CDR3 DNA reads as TGTGCCAGAGTCCAGGGGCAGGGGAATGAAGCTTTCTTT. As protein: CARVQGQGNEAFF.

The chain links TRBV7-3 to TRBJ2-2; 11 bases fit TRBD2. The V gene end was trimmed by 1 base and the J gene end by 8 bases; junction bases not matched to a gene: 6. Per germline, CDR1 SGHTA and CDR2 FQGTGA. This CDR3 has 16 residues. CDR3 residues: CASSLKLAGVSGELFF. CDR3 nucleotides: TGTGCCAGCAGCTTAAAACTAGCGGGGGTCAGTGGGGAGCTGTTTTTT. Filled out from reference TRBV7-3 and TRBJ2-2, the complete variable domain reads GAGVSQTPSNKVTEKGKYVELRCDPISGHTALYWYRQSLGQGPEFLIYFQGTGAADDSGLPNDRFFAVRPEGSVSTLKIQRTERGDSAVYLCASSLKLAGVSGELFFGEGSRLTVL.

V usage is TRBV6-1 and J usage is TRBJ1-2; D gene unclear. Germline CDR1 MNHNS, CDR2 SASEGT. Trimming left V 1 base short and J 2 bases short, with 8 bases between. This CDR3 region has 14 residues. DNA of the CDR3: TGTGCCAGCAGTGAAGGTCTGGGGAACTATGGCTACACCTTC. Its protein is CASSEGLGNYGYTF.

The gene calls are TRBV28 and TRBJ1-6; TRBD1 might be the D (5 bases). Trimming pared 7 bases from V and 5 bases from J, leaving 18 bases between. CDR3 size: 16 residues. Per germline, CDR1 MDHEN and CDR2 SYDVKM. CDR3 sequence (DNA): TGTGCCAGCAAAGGGTTCCCAGGGAACGATAATTCACCCCTCCACTTT. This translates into CASKGFPGNDNSPLHF.

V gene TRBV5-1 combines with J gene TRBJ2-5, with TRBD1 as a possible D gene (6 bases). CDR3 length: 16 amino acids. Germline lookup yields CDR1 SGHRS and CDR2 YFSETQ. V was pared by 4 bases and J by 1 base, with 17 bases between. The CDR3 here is CASSETSQGPQETQYF. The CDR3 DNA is TGCGCCAGCAGCGAGACCTCGCAGGGGCCCCAAGAGACCCAGTACTTC.

The CDR3 loop is CASSEGGYYGYTF. DNA of the CDR3: TGTGCCAGCAGTGAGGGGGGCTACTATGGCTACACCTTC. J is TRBJ1-2 and V is TRBV2; weak D call: TRBD1 (6 bases). In germline, CDR1 is SNHLY, CDR2 FYNNEI. V lost 3 bases and J 3 bases, leaving 8 bases between the germline ends. The CDR3 loop spans 13 amino acids. Full variable domain (outside the CDR3, taken from reference TRBV2 and TRBJ1-2): EPEVTQTPSHQVTQMGQEVILRCVPISNHLYFYWYRQILGQKVEFLVSFYNNEISEKSEIFDDQFSVERPDGSNFTLKIRSTKLEDSAMYFCASSEGGYYGYTFGSGTRLTVV.

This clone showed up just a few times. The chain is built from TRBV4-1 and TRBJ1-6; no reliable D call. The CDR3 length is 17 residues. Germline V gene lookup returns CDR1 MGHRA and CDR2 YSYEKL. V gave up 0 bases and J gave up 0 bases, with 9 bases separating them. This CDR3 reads CASSQDGVPSYNSPLHF. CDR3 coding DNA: TGCGCCAGCAGCCAAGATGGGGTCCCCTCCTATAATTCACCCCTCCACTTT.

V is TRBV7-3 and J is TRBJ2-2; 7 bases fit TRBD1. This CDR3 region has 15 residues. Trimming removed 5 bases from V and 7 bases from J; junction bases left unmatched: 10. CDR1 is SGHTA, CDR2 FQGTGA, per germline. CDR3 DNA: TGTGCCAGCAGCCCAGGGGGACCAGATCTCGGGGAGCTGTTTTTT. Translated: CASSPGGPDLGELFF.

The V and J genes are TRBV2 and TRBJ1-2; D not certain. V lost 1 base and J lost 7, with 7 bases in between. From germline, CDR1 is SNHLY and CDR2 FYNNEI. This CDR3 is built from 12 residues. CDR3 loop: CASSEVGGGYTF. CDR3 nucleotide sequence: TGTGCCAGCAGTGAAGTCGGAGGTGGCTACACCTTC.

The CDR3 loop is CASDRLAGAQETQYF. The DNA of the CDR3 is TGTGCTAGTGACCGACTAGCGGGGGCACAAGAGACCCAGTACTTC. This chain connects TRBV12-5 to TRBJ2-5; 12 nucleotides agree with TRBD2. CDR1 LGHNT and CDR2 FRNRAP come from the germline V gene. V dropped 7 bases and J dropped 2; count of bases not matched to a gene: 5. This CDR3 is built from 15 residues.

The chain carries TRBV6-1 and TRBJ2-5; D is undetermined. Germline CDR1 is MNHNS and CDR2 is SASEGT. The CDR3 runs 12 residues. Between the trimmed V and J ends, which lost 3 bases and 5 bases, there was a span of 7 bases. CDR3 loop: CASSELGETQYF. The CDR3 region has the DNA TGTGCCAGCAGTGAGTTAGGTGAGACCCAGTACTTC.

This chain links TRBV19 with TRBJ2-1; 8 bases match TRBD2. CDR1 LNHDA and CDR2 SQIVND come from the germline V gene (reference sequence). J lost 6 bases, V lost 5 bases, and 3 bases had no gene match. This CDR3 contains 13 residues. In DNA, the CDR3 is TGTGCCAGTAGTCGGGGGGGTACCAATGAGCAGTTCTTC. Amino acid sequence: CASSRGGTNEQFF.

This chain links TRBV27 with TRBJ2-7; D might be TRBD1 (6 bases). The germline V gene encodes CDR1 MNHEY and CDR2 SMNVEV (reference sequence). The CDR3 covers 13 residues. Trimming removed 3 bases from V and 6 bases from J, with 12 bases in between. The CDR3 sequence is CASSFIQGGEQYV. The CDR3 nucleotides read TGTGCCAGCAGTTTCATACAGGGTGGCGAGCAGTACGTC.

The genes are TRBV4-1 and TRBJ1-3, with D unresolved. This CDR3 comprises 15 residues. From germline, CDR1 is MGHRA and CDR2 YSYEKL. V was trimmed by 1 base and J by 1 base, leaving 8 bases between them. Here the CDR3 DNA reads TGCGCCAGCAGCCAAGTGACGGGATCTGGAAACACCATATATTTT. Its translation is CASSQVTGSGNTIYF.

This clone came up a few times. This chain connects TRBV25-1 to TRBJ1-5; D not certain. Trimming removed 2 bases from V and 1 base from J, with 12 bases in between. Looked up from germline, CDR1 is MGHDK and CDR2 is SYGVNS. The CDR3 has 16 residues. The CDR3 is CASSEQGLGSNQPQHF. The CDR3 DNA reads TGTGCCAGCAGTGAACAAGGCCTGGGGAGCAATCAGCCCCAGCATTTT.

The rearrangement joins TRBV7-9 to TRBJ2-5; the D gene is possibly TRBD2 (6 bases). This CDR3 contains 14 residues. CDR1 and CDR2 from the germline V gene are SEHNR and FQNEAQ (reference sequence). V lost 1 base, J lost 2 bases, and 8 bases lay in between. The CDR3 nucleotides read TGTGCCAGCAGCTTAGGGGGACTTCAAGAGACCCAGTACTTC. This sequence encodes CASSLGGLQETQYF.

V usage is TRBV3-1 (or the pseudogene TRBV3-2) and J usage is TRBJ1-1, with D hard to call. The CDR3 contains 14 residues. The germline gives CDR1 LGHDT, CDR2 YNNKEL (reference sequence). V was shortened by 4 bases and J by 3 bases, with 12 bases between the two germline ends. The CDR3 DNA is TGTGCCAGCAGCCTTAAGTCTGGGGACACTGAAGCTTTCTTT. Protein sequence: CASSLKSGDTEAFF.

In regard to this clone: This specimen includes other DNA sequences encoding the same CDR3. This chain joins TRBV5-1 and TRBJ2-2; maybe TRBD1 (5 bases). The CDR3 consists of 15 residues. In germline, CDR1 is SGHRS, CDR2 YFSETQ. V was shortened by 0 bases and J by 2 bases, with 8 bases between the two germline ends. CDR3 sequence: CASSLGQGNTGELFF. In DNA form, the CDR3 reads TGCGCCAGCAGCTTGGGCCAGGGAAACACCGGGGAGCTGTTTTTT.

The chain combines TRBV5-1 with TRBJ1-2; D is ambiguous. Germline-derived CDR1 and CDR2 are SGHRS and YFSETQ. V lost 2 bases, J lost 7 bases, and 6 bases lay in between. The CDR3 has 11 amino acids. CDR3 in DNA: TGCGCCAGCAGCTTCAATGGTGGCTACACCTTC. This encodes CASSFNGGYTF.

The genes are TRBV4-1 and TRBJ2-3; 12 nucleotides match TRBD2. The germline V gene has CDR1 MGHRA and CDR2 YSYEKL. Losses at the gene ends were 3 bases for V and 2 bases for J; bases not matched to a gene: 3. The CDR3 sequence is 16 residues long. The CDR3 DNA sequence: TGCGCCAGCAGCCACCGGACTAGCGGGGCCACAGATACGCAGTATTTT. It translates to CASSHRTSGATDTQYF.